The entry that follows covers one TCR beta chain sequence. Its antigen remains unknown. In the PCR, 60 Vbeta and 13 Jbeta primers were used. The assay was immunoSEQ multiplex PCR, and TCRdb's table has in-frame clones only and misses some. The repertoire has 80,000 to 100,000 clones, around 77% of them found once; the top ten carry around 7%. This record belongs to a study of cytomegalovirus exposure and HLA in healthy donors. Findings and limits, study-wide: It was reported that TCR beta sequences correctly inferred the HLA-A and HLA-B alleles for most subjects.

CDR3 length: 15 amino acids. V gave up 2 bases and J gave up 2 bases, with 13 bases separating them. CDR1 is MNHNS and CDR2 is SASEGT in the germline V gene. The TCR comes from a man aged 30 to 45 in good health and CMV-seronegative. The chain couples TRBV6-1 to TRBJ2-7; tentative D call: TRBD1 (5 bases). The sample taken for sequencing was PBMCs. The CDR3 nucleotides read TGTGCCAGCAGTGAATCAGACAGTGACCCCTACGAGCAGTACTTC. It specifies CASSESDSDPYEQYF.